These 7 T cell receptor beta chains were all obtained from the same sample, sequenced in a study of T cells after yellow fever vaccination. Each CDR3 protein is one row after TCRdb ran MiXCR on the 5' RACE reads. In the table there are 250,000 to 350,000 distinct CDR3 sequences, around 10% of which are singletons. Here the sequenced sample was CD4+ T cells sorted from PBMCs, taken 5 days after the yellow fever booster vaccination. The receptors here all came from a man aged 18 to 29 who received the YFV17D yellow fever vaccine.

This clonotype was observed once. The V gene is TRBV28, the J gene TRBJ2-4; D may be TRBD2 (5 bases). CDR3 length: 12 residues. V lost 6 bases, J lost 8 bases, and 11 bases lay in between. Looked up from germline, CDR1 is MDHEN and CDR2 is SYDVKM. In nucleotides, the CDR3 is TGTGCCAGCAGAAGCCCGGGGTACATTCAGTACTTC. Translation: CASRSPGYIQYF.

This clonotype was found a few times. The rearrangement links TRBV24-1 to TRBJ2-2; tentative D call: TRBD1 (5 bases). The V gene's germline CDR1 is KGHDR and CDR2 SFDVKD. V was cut by 3 bases and J by 5 bases, with 12 bases left in between. The CDR3 is 15 amino acids. CDR3 nucleotides: TGTGCCACCAGTGATCTAAGGGGTAGGACCGGGGAGCTGTTTTTT. Residues: CATSDLRGRTGELFF.

The chain couples TRBV20-1 to TRBJ2-1; 13 nucleotides line up with TRBD2. Germline values: CDR1 DFQATT, CDR2 SNEGSKA (reference sequence). The CDR3 is 14 residues long. V lost 6 bases to trimming and J lost 5 bases; unmatched junction nucleotides: 4. Here the CDR3 DNA reads TGCAGTGCCGTCGGACTAGCGGGGGACAATGAGCAGTTCTTC. This sequence encodes CSAVGLAGDNEQFF.

This clonotype was detected a few times. The genes are TRBV5-1 and TRBJ2-2; tentative D call: TRBD2 (6 bases). The V gene's germline CDR1 is SGHRS and CDR2 YFSETQ. V lost 7 bases to trimming and J lost 1 base, with 17 bases between them. The CDR3 contains 16 residues. The CDR3 DNA follows: TGCGCCAGCCGTCCGCCCGGCGGGGAGAACACCGGGGAGCTGTTTTTT. This codes for CASRPPGGENTGELFF.

The V gene is TRBV7-2, the J gene TRBJ2-3, with unresolved D. Trimming shortened V by 5 bases and J by 2 bases, and 11 bases separated the two germline ends. The CDR3 is made up of 14 amino acids. CDR1 is SGHTA, CDR2 FQGNSA, per germline. Written as DNA, the CDR3 is TGTGCCAGCAGCGTAACGACAAACACAGATACGCAGTATTTT. It translates to CASSVTTNTDTQYF.

Many counts were recorded for this clonotype. The chain employs TRBV5-1 and TRBJ2-2; the D gene is possibly TRBD1 (6 bases). This CDR3 is 16 amino acids long. Germline V gives CDR1 SGHRS, CDR2 YFSETQ. The V end was cut by 5 bases, the J end by 0 bases, with 14 bases between. CDR3 DNA sequence: TGCGCCAGCAGGCCAGGGGTAATTGCGAACACCGGGGAGCTGTTTTTT. Protein sequence: CASRPGVIANTGELFF.

This clonotype showed up just a few times. This chain links TRBV20-1 with TRBJ2-7; TRBD2 agrees at 9 bases. V lost 4 bases, J lost 5 bases, and 6 bases stayed unmatched. The CDR3 is 13 amino acids. Per germline, CDR1 DFQATT and CDR2 SNEGSKA (reference sequence). CDR3 sequence reads: CSAIRAGGHEQYV. CDR3 in DNA: TGCAGTGCTATTCGGGCGGGGGGGCACGAGCAGTACGTC.